Sequencing of this TCR beta chain was carried out in a study of T cells after yellow fever vaccination. The CDR3 is 19 residues long. Losses at the gene ends were 5 bases for V and 0 bases for J; bases not matched to a gene: 21. Germline V gives CDR1 DFQATT, CDR2 SNEGSKA (reference sequence). TCRdb called the 5' RACE reads again in MiXCR, with one record for every CDR3 protein. The sample has some 300,000 distinct CDR3 sequences, 8.5% to 10% seen once. The specimen comprised CD4+ T cells sorted from PBMCs, sampled 5 days after the yellow fever booster vaccination. V and J are TRBV20-1 and TRBJ1-1, with 7 positions matching TRBD1. The clonotype was recovered from a man aged 18-30 years who received the YFV17D yellow fever vaccine. CDR3 bases: TGCAGTGCTTCTACCGCCTTCTTCCGGGACAGAAGTCTGAACACTGAAGCTTTCTTT. This encodes CSASTAFFRDRSLNTEAFF.